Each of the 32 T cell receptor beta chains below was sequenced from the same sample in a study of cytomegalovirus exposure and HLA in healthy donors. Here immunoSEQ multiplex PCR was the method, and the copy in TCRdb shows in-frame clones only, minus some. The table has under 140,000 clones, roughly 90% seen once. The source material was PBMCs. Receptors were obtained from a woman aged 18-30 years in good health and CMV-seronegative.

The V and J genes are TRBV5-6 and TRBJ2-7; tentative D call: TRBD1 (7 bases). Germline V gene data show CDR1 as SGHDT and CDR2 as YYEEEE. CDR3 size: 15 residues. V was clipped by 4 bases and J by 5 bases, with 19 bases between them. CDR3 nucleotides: TGTGCCAGCAGCCCGAGGACAGGCAGGGAGGACGAGCAGTACTTC. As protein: CASSPRTGREDEQYF.

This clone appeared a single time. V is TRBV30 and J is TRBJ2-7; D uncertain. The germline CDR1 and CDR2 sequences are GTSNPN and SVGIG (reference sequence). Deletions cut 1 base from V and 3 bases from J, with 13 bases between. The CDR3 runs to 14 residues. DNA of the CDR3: TGTGCCTGGAGTGACCTGGTATCCTACTACGAGCAGTACTTC. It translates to CAWSDLVSYYEQYF. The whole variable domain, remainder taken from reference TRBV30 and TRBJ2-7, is SQTIHQWPATLVQPVGSPLSLECTVEGTSNPNLYWYRQAAGRGLQLLFYSVGIGQISSEVPQNLSASRPQDRQFILSSKKLLLSDSGFYLCAWSDLVSYYEQYFGPGTRLTVT.

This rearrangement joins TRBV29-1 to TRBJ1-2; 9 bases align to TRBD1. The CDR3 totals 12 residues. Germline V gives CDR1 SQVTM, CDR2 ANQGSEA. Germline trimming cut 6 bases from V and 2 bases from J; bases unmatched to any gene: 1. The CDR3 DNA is TGCAGCGTCGGACAGGGGAACTATGGCTACACCTTC. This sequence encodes CSVGQGNYGYTF.

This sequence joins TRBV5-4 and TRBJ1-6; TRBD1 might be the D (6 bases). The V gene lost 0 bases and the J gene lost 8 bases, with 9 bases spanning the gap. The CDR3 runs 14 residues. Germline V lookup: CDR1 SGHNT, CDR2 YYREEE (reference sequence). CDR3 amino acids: CASSLEQGHSPLHF. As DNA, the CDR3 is TGTGCCAGCAGCTTGGAACAGGGACATTCACCCCTCCACTTT.

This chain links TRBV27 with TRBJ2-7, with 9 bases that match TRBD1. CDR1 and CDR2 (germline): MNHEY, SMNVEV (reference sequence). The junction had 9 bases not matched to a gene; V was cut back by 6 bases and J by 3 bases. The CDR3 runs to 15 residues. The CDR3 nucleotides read TGTGCCAGCAGGACCGGGACAGGGATGAGCTACGAGCAGTACTTC. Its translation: CASRTGTGMSYEQYF.

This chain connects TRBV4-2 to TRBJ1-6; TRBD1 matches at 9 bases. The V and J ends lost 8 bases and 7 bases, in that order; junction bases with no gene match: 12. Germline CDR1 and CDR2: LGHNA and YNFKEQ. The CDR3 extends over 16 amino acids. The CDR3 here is CASGTGTGLGNSPLHF. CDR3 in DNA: TGTGCCAGCGGGACCGGGACAGGGTTGGGGAATTCACCCCTCCACTTT.

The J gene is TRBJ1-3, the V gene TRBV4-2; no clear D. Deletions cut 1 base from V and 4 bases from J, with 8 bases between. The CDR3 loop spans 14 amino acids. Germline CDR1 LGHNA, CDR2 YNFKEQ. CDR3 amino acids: CASSQGERGNTIYF. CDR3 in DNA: TGTGCCAGCAGCCAAGGTGAACGGGGAAACACCATATATTTT.

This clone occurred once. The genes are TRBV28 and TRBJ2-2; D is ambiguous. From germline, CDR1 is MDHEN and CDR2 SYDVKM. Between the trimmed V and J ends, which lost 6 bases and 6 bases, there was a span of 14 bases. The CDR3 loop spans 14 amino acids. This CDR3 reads CASSPTAVAGELFF. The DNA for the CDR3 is TGTGCCAGCAGCCCCACGGCGGTCGCCGGGGAGCTGTTTTTT.

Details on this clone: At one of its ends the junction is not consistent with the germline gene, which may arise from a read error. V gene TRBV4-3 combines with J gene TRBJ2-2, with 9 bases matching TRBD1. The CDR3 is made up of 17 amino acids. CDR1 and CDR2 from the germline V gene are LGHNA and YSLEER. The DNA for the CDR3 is TGCGCCAGCAGCAGGTGGGACAGGGAATCGAAGACCGGGGAGCTGTTTTTT. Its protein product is CASSRWDRESKTGELFF.

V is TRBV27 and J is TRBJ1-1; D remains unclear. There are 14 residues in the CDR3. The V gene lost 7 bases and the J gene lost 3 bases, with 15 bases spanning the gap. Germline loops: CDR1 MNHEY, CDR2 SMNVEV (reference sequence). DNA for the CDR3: TGTGCCAGCATCAACACCCCTGCGGACACTGAAGCTTTCTTT. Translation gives CASINTPADTEAFF.

The CDR3 DNA reads TGCGCCAGCAGCTTGGTAGGGAGGGCGAACACTGAAGCTTTCTTT. Protein product: CASSLVGRANTEAFF. The rearrangement links TRBV5-1 to TRBJ1-1; D ambiguous. The CDR3 has 15 amino acids. The V end was cut by 0 bases, the J end by 1 base, with 10 bases between. Germline values: CDR1 SGHRS, CDR2 YFSETQ.

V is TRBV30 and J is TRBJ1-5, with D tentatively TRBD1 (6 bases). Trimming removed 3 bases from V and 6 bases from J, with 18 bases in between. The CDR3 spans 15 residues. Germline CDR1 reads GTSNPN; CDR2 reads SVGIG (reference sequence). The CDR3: CAWSLVRGRGQPQHF. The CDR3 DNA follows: TGTGCCTGGAGCCTTGTCAGGGGACGGGGTCAGCCCCAGCATTTT.

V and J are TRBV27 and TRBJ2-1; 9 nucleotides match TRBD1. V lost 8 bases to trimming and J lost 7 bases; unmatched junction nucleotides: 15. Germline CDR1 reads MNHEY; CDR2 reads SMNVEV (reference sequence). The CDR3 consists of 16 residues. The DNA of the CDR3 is TGTGCCAGCGCCGGGACCGGGACAGGGAGAAGGAATGAGCAGTTCTTC. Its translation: CASAGTGTGRRNEQFF.

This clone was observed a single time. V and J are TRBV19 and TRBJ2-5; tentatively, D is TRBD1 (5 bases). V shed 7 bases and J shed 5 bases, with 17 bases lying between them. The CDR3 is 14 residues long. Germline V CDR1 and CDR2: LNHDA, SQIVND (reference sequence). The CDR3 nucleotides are TGTGCCAGTATGGGGCTAGGTTATATGGAGACCCAGTACTTC. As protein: CASMGLGYMETQYF.

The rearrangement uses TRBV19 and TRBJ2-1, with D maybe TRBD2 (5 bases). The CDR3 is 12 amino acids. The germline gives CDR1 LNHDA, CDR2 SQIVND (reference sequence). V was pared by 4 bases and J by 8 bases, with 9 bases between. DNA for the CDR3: TGTGCCAGTAGTAAGGGAGTCCATGAGCAGTTCTTC. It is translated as CASSKGVHEQFF.

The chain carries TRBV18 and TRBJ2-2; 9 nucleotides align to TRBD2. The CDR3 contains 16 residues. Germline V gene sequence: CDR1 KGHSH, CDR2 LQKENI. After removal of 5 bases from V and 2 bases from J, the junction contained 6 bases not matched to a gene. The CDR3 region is CASSSPSGDNTGELFF. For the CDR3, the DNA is TGTGCCAGCTCATCCCCTAGCGGGGACAACACCGGGGAGCTGTTTTTT. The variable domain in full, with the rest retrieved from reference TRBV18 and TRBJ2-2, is NAGVMQNPRHLVRRRGQEARLRCSPMKGHSHVYWYRQLPEEGLKFMVYLQKENIIDESGMPKERFSAEFPKEGPSILRIQQVVRGDSAAYFCASSSPSGDNTGELFFGEGSRLTVL.

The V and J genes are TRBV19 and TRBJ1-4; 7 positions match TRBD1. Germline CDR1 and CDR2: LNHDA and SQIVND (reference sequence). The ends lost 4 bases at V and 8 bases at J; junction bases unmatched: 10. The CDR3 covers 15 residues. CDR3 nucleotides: TGTGCCAGTAGTAGAGCCGGGACAGAAGGGGAAAAACTGTTTTTT. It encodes CASSRAGTEGEKLFF. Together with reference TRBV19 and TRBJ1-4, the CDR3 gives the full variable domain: DGGITQSPKYLFRKEGQNVTLSCEQNLNHDAMYWYRQDPGQGLRLIYYSQIVNDFQKGDIAEGYSVSREKKESFPLTVTSAQKNPTAFYLCASSRAGTEGEKLFFGSGTQLSVL.

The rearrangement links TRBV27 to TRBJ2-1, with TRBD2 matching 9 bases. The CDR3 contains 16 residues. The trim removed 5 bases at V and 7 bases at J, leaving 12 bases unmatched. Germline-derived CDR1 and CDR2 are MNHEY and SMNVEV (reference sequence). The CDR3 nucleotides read TGTGCCAGCAGTCCCACCCGAGTAGCGGGAGCTAATGAGCAGTTCTTC. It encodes CASSPTRVAGANEQFF.

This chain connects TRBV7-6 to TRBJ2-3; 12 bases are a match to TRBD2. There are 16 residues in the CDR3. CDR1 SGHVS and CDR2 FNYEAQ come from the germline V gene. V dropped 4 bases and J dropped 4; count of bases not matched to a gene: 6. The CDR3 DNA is TGTGCCAGCAGCTACCGACTAGCGGGAGTAGCAGATACGCAGTATTTT. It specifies CASSYRLAGVADTQYF.

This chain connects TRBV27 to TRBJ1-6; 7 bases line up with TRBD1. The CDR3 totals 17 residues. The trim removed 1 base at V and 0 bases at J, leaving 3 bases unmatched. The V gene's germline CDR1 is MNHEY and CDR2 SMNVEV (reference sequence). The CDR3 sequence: CASSLWDSSSYNSPLHF. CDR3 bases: TGTGCCAGCAGTTTATGGGACAGCAGCTCCTATAATTCACCCCTCCACTTT.

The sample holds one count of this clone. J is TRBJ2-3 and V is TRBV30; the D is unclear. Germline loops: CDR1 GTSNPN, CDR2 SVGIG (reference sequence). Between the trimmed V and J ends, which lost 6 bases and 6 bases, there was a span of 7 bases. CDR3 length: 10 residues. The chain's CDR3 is CACRRDTQYF. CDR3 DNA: TGTGCCTGTCGGCGGGATACGCAGTATTTT.

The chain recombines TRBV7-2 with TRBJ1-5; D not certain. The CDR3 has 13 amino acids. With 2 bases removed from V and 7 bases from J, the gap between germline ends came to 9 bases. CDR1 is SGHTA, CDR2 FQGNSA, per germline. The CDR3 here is CASSLFSEQPQHF. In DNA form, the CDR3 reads TGTGCCAGCAGCTTATTTAGCGAACAGCCCCAGCATTTT.

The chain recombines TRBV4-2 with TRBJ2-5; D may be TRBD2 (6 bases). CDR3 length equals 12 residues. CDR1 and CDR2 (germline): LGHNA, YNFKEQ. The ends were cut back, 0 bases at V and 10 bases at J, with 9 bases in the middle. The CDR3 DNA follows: TGTGCCAGCAGCCAAGACGCGCGGGGCCAGTACTTC. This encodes CASSQDARGQYF.

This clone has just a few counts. The CDR3 sequence is CASSLEGAETGELFF. CDR3 in DNA: TGCGCCAGCAGCTTGGAGGGGGCGGAAACCGGGGAGCTGTTTTTT. The chain employs TRBV5-1 and TRBJ2-2, with 7 nucleotides matching TRBD1. Looked up from germline, CDR1 is SGHRS and CDR2 is YFSETQ. CDR3 size: 15 residues. V shed 0 bases and J 5 bases; nucleotides not matched to a gene: 4.

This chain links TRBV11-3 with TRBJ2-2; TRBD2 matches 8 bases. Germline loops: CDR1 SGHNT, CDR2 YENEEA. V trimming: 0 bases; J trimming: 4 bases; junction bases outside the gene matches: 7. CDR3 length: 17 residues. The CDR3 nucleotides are TGTGCCAGCAGCTTAGAAGGTCTAGCGGGTGCCACCGGGGAGCTGTTTTTT. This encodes CASSLEGLAGATGELFF.

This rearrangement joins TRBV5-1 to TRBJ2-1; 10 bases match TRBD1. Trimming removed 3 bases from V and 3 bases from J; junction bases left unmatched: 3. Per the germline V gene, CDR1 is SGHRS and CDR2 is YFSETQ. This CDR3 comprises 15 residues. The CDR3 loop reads CASSSWTGGYNEQFF. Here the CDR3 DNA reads TGCGCCAGCAGCTCTTGGACAGGGGGCTACAATGAGCAGTTCTTC.

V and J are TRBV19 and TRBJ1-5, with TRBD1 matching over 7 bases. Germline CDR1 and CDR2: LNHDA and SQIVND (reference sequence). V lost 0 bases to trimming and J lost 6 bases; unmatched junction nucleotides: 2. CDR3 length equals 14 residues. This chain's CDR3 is CASSIETGPQPQHF. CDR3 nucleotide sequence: TGTGCCAGTAGTATAGAGACAGGGCCTCAGCCCCAGCATTTT.

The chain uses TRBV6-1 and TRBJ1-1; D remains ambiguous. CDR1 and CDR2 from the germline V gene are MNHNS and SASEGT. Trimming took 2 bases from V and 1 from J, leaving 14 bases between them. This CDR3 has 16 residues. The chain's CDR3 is CASSEPTRLGNTEAFF. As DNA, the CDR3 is TGTGCCAGCAGTGAACCCACTCGACTGGGGAACACTGAAGCTTTCTTT.

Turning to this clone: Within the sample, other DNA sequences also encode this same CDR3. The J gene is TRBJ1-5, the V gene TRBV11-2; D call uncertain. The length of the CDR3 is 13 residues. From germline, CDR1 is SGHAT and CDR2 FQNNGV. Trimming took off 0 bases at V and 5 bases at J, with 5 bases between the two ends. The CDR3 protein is CASSLDRDQPQHF. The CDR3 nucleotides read TGTGCCAGCAGCTTAGATCGGGATCAGCCCCAGCATTTT.

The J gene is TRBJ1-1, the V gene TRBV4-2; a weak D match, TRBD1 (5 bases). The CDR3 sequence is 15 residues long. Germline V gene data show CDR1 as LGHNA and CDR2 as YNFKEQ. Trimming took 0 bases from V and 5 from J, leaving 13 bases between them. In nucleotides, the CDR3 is TGTGCCAGCAGCCAAGAGGGTAGGGGAAGGACTGAAGCTTTCTTT. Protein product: CASSQEGRGRTEAFF.

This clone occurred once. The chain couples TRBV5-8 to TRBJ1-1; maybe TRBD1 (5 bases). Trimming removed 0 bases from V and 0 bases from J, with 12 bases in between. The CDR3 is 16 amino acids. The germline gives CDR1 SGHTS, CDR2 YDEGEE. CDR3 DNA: TGTGCCAGCAGCTTGGGACAGCTATTGATGAACACTGAAGCTTTCTTT. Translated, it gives CASSLGQLLMNTEAFF. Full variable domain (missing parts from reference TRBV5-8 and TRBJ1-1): EAGVTQSPTHLIKTRGQQATLRCSPISGHTSVYWYQQALGLGLQFLLWYDEGEERNRGNFPPRFSGRQFPNYSSELNVNALELEDSALYLCASSLGQLLMNTEAFFGQGTRLTVV.

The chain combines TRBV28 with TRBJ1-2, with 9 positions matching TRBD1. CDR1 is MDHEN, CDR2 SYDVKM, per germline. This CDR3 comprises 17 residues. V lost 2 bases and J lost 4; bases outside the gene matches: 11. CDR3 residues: CASSLGTGITFSYGYTF. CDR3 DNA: TGTGCCAGCAGTTTAGGGACAGGGATTACTTTTTCCTATGGCTACACCTTC.